This T cell receptor (beta chain) was obtained from a study of cytomegalovirus exposure and HLA in healthy donors (dated 2017 in TCRdb). Regarding the research as a whole: In an earlier analysis of 587 of the donors, about 260 Gb of sequence data and approximately 100 million unique TCR beta sequences from roughly 200 million T cells were reported. HLA typing covered class I and class II loci at four-digit resolution. An earlier analysis of several hundred of the donors applied high-throughput TCR beta sequencing to assess whether each TCR beta V gene segment acted as functional or pseudogenic. Four to six DR-DQ haplotypes were handled as single units for association and clustering, since linkage in the cohort was strong. Every discovery cohort repertoire had been produced on one sequencing platform. A later analysis re-analyzed previously published TCR beta repertoires from roughly 690 donors and added high-resolution HLA genotyping to study TCR occurrence patterns. In a later genetic analysis, genome-wide SNP genotypes for about three fifths of the 666 donors were used, and that subset was treated as a discovery cohort. The study used immunosequencing to profile the T cell repertoires of several hundred subjects and linked those repertoires to cytomegalovirus serostatus. The aim of the study was to test whether cataloging public T cell receptors could identify signatures of past pathogen exposure. Of the 300 to 500 genotyped donors, 65% to 90% were placed in the genetic ancestry cluster associated with self-reported Caucasian donors. Along with the roughly 710-subject first cohort, a separate validation cohort of 120 different subjects was used. The study combined high-throughput TCR immunosequencing, statistical association of individual TCRs with disease status, and machine learning to predict cytomegalovirus infection status. Donor age, sex, ethnicity and CMV serostatus were compiled alongside the repertoire data. Among 300 to 500 genotyped donors of the cohort, an average of about 240,000 unique TCR beta nucleotide sequences was sequenced per donor, of which about 18% were non-productive. Rather than using new phenotypic data, the later analysis identified candidate immune exposures from TCR beta sequences and from how often those sequences occurred across donors. Roughly 300 gigabases of sequencing data and tens of millions of unique TCR sequences were included in an early release covering roughly 600 HLA-typed donors. Typing coverage differed by locus: A, B, C, DRB1 and DQB1 were typed in roughly 620-640 donors, DQA1 in about 500, DPA1 in around 610, and DPB1 in 450 to 480. Study-wide conclusions, independent of this receptor: Specific HLA alleles were associated with roughly 17,000 TCR beta sequences at a false discovery rate of 0.05 in a later analysis. The study listed approximately 150 TCR beta chains as associated with cytomegalovirus. A later analysis found that HLA-associated TCR beta chains were more clonally expanded and had lower generation probabilities than equally common non-associated chains. Broadly in line with IMGT annotations, most TCR beta V segments showed up in productive rearrangements about 87% or about 30% of the time in an earlier analysis of 587 of the donors. When HLA alleles, especially DR and DQ, strongly co-occurred, TCR associations were difficult to assign to individual alleles. A further reported finding was that TCR beta sequences accurately predicted the HLA-A and HLA-B alleles for most subjects in the first cohort. Correlated functional status among segregating V segments might be attributable to linkage disequilibrium, but an unknown experimental factor could not be ruled out. The cohort was sequenced for TCR beta chains only, and without alpha or paired-chain data the features that could be detected were limited. A later analysis found that TCR association rates varied across HLA loci, with DRB1 alleles showing the most associated TCRs and HLA-C alleles the fewest. Presence/absence analyses assumed roughly uniform sequencing depth across donors, an assumption that may not hold. Several of the top co-occurrence clusters appeared to be linked to parvovirus B19, influenza, CMV and Epstein-Barr virus, according to a later analysis. Most TCR sequences were observed very rarely across donors, whereas some public TCRs were present in many individuals. A later analysis found that most CMV-associated TCR beta chains appeared HLA-restricted, with HLA associations seemingly driven largely by CMV exposure. In a later genetic analysis, fewer N-insertions in productive TCRs were reported among donors in an Asian-associated ancestry cluster than the roughly 700-donor mean. V-gene and J-gene trimming of TCR beta chains was associated with a missense DCLRE1C variant in a later genetic analysis, and the association was replicated in an independent cohort. The earlier analysis of around 600 of the donors excluded approximately 15 rarely observed V segments, including chromosome 9 orphons, because counts were too low. In both the original and validation cohorts, the classifier was reported to diagnose cytomegalovirus status with high specificity and sensitivity. Some IMGT-functional V segments, including TRBV6-2 and TRBV6-3, could not be distinguished by the 87-base-pair reads and were therefore excluded. Because some donors lacked HLA typing at each locus, the association tests relied only on the typed subset. The authors suggested that the approach could potentially be generalized to other disease states and immunological phenotypes. A cluster of highly shared sequence variants was judged likely to be a technical artifact of the sequencing pipeline. In vitro tests confirmed that a few of the cytomegalovirus-associated TCR beta chains recognize cytomegalovirus antigens. CMV serostatus was the only immune exposure information available for the cohort.

The library was prepared using the immunoSEQ multiplex PCR assay. For the multiplex PCR, a mixture combining 60 forward primers for TCR Vbeta segments and 13 reverse primers for TCR Jbeta segments was used. A multiplex PCR assay on genomic DNA amplified the CDR3 region of rearranged TCR beta genes. On the Illumina HiSeq System, the amplified TCR beta libraries were sequenced as 87-base-pair reads. The source study handled its data this way. Across the 500 to 750 repertoires, a later analysis counted 75 million to 90 million unique TCR beta chains, 9.5 million to 12 million of which were shared by at least two donors. A nearest-neighbor algorithm error-corrected the raw reads and collapsed the reads into unique sequences, merging closely related sequences to remove PCR and sequencing errors. CDR3 sequences were aligned to IMGT reference sequences to assign V, D and J gene segments. For a sequence to be retained, at least a six-nucleotide match to both a V gene segment and a J gene segment was required. Rearrangements were called productive when the CDR3 lacked stop codons and stayed in frame with V and J; all others were non-productive. CDR3 was defined according to IMGT convention as the region running from the second conserved V-encoded cysteine to the conserved J-encoded phenylalanine. The earlier analysis of about 610 of the donors excluded any sequence lacking an unambiguous match to a single V gene segment. In an earlier analysis of several hundred of the donors, V segments were called functional above 56.7% productive rearrangements and were called segregating when the between-donor standard deviation exceeded 5%. A statistical classification framework was built for diagnosing cytomegalovirus status from the catalog of TCR beta chain sequences. In a later analysis, TCR nucleotide sequences were compared against IMGT/GENE-DB human TR gene sequences so that V and J genes could be assigned. A later analysis assigned CDR3 sequences and most-parsimonious VDJ recombination scenarios with the TCRdist pipeline. A later analysis defined each TCR beta chain by its CDR3 amino acid sequence plus V-gene family, and excluded reads lacking a unique V-gene family. In a later analysis, fewer than 600 highly shared, low-generation-probability nucleotide sequences were removed to address suspected cross-contamination and a sequencing artifact. A later analysis calculated a clonal expansion index for each public chain from normalized within-repertoire ranks of inferred template counts. A later analysis computed generation probabilities with a VDJ recombination model fitted to out-of-frame rearrangements, and checked the results against IGoR. Hypergeometric tests were used in a later analysis to score TCR-TCR, TCR-HLA and TCR-CMV co-occurrence, with a repertoire-size bias correction applied to the TCR pairs. False discovery rates were estimated in a later analysis by permuting HLA or CMV assignments 20 times. In a later analysis, co-occurring TCRs were grouped with DBSCAN, and TCRdist sequence similarity was added when clustering was performed within HLA-allele-positive subsets. Co-occurrence clustering excluded repertoires with fewer than 30,000 or more than 120,000 public chains, plus five with anomalous nucleotide sharing. TCRdb retrieved this table from immuneACCESS and kept in-frame rearrangements only. Not all clones are present; in checked studies, unresolved V genes account for under half, and no reason is known for the remainder. V and J calls and clone size are as listed in that table; D and trimming were resolved from the DNA. This sample gives under 300,000 clones in total; 70% to 90% of them show up just once. About 2% of the sample lies in the top ten.

The cohort was made up of 666 healthy bone marrow donors. At the time of sampling, every cohort member was nominally healthy, though immune exposures that went unrecorded were likely present. The donor tested CMV seropositive and was one of the 289 seropositive cohort members. A peripheral blood sample was provided by each donor, and peripheral blood mononuclear cells were used for TCR beta sequencing. Genomic DNA extraction from the blood cell samples was performed with the Qiagen DNeasy Blood Extraction Kit. Of note for this clone: The antigen it recognizes is unknown. No much larger clone is present one base from it, and per-base qualities are unavailable.

The CDR3 holds 15 amino acids from the cysteine to the phenylalanine. Only the CDR3 DNA stays, 45 bases, in frame from base 1. Reading the germline V gene gives CDR1 SGHAT and CDR2 FQNNGV. Trimming leaves V shorter by 7 bases and J shorter by 4 bases, with the junction holding 6 bases beyond the gene matches. The sample comprised PBMCs. The chain employs TRBV11-2 and TRBJ2-1, and TRBD2 aligns with 11 junction nucleotides. The receptor's source is a woman aged 40 to 55 in good health and CMV-seropositive. The nucleotides read TGTGCCAGCAAACAACTAGCGGGAGTATACAATGAGCAGTTCTTC. It is translated as CASKQLAGVYNEQFF.